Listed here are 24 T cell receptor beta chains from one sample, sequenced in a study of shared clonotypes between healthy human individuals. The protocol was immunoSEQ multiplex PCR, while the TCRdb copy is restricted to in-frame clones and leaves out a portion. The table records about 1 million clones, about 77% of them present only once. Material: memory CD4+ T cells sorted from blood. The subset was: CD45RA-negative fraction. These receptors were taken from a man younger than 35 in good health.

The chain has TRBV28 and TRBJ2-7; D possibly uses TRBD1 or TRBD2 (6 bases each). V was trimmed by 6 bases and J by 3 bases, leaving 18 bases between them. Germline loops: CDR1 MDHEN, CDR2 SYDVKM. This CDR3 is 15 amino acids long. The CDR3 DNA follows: TGTGCCAGCAGCGACCTAGGGGGGAACCACTACGAGCAGTACTTC. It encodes CASSDLGGNHYEQYF.

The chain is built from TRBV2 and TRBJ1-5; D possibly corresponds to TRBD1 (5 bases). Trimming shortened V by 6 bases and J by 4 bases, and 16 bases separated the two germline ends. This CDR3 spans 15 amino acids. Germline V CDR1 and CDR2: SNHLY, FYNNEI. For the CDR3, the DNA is TGTGCCAGCAGGGAGTCGGACACGGGGAATCAGCCCCAGCATTTT. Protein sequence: CASRESDTGNQPQHF.

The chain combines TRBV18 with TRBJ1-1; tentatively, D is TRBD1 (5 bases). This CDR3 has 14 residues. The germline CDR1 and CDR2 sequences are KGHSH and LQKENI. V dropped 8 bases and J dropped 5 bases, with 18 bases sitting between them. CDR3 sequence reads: CASRGSKGSTEAFF. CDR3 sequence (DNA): TGTGCCAGCCGGGGGTCGAAGGGAAGTACTGAAGCTTTCTTT.

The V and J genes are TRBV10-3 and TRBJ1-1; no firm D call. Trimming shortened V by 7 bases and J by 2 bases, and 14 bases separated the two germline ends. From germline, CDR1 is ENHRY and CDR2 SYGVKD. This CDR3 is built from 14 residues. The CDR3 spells CAITTSSRNTEAFF. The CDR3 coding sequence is TGTGCCATCACCACCTCGTCAAGAAACACTGAAGCTTTCTTT.

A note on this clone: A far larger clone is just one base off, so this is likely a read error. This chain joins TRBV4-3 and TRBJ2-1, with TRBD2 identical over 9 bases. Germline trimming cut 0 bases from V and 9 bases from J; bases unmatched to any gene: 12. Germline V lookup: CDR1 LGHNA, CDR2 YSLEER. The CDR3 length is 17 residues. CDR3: CASSQDHSGRVRSEQFF. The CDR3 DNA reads TGCGCCAGCAGCCAAGACCATAGCGGGAGAGTAAGGAGTGAGCAGTTCTTC.

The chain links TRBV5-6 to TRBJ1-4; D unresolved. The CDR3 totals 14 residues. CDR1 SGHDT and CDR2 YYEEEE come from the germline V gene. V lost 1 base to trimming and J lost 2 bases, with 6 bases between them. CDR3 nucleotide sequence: TGTGCCAGCAGCTTGAGGACGACTAATGAAAAACTGTTTTTT. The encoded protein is CASSLRTTNEKLFF.

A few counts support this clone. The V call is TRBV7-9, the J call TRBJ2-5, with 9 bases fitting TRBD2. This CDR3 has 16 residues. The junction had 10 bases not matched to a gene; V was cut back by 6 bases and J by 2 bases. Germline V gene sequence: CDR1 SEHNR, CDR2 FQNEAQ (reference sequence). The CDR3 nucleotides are TGTGCCAGCAGTCCTCGGACTAGCGTGGGGCAAGAGACCCAGTACTTC. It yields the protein CASSPRTSVGQETQYF.

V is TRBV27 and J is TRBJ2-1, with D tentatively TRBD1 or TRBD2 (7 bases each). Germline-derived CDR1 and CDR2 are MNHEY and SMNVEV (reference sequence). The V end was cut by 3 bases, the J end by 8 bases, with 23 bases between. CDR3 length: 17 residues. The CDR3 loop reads CASSFSGGGIGGDEQFF. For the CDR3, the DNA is TGTGCCAGCAGTTTTAGTGGGGGAGGGATAGGGGGCGATGAGCAGTTCTTC.

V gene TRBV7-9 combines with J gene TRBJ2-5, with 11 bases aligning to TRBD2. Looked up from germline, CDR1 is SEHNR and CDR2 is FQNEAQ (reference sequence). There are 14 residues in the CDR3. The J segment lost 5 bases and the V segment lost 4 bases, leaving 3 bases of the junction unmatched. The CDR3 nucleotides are TGTGCCAGCAGCTCTAGCGGGAGGTTGGAGACCCAGTACTTC. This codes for CASSSSGRLETQYF.

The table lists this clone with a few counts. CDR3 sequence (DNA): TGTGCCAGCAGTGGAATAGAGGCGGGAAGCTCCTACAATGAGCAGTTCTTC. It codes for CASSGIEAGSSYNEQFF. The chain joins TRBV2 to TRBJ2-1, with a weak D call TRBD2 (6 bases). V was cut by 4 bases and J by 0 bases, with 16 bases left in between. The CDR3 is 17 residues long. Germline V CDR1 and CDR2: SNHLY, FYNNEI.

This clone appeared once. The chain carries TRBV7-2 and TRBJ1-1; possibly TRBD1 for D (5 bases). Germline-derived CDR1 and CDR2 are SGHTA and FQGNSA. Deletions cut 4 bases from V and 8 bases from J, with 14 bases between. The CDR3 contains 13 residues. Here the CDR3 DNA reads TGTGCCAGCAGCTCGTACCAGGGCATGGAAGCTTTCTTT. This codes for CASSSYQGMEAFF.

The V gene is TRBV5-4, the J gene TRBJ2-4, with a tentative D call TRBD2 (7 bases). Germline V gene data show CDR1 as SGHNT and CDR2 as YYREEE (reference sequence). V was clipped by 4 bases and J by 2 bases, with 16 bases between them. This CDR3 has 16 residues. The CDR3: CASSPGRGGSKNIQYF. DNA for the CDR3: TGTGCCAGCAGCCCAGGGAGGGGGGGTTCCAAAAACATTCAGTACTTC.

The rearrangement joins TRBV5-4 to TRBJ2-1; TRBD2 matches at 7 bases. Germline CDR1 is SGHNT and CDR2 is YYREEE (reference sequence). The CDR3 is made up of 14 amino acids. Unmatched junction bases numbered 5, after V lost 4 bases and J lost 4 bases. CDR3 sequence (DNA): TGTGCCAGCAGCGGGGGGGGACGGTACAATGAGCAGTTCTTC. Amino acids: CASSGGGRYNEQFF.

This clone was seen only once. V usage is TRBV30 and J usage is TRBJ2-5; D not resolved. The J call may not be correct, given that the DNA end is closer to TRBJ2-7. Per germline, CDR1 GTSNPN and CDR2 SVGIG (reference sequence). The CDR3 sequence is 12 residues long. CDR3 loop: CAWSQGSYEQYF. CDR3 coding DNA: TGTGCCTGGAGTCAAGGGTCCTACGAGCAGTACTTC.

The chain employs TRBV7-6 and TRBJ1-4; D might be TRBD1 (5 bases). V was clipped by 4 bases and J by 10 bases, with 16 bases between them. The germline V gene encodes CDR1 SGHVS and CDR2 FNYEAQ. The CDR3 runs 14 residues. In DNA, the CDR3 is TGTGCCAGCAGCTCCCAAGAGGGGCTTGGAAAACTGTTTTTT. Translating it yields CASSSQEGLGKLFF.

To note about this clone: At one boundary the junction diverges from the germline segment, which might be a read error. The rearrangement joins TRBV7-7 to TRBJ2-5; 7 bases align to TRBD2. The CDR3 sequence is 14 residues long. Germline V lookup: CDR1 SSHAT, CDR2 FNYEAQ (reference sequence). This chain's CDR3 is CASSPTSRRETQYF. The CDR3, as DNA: TGTGCTAGCAGCCCGACTAGCAGGAGAGAGACCCAGTACTTC.

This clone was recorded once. The CDR3 sequence is CAISARDQSYEQYF. For the CDR3, the DNA is TGTGCCATCAGTGCCCGGGACCAATCGTACGAGCAGTACTTC. V and J are TRBV10-3 and TRBJ2-7; D might be TRBD1 or TRBD2, each matching 5 bases. The CDR3 is 14 residues long. The germline V gene encodes CDR1 ENHRY and CDR2 SYGVKD. With 4 bases removed from V and 4 bases from J, the gap between germline ends came to 14 bases.

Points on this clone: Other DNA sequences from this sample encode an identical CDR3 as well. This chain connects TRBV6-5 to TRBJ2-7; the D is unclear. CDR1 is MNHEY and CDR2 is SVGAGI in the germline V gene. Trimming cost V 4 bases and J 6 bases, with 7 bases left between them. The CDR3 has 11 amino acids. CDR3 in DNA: TGTGCCAGCAGTTCCCTCGTCGAGCAGTACTTC. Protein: CASSSLVEQYF.

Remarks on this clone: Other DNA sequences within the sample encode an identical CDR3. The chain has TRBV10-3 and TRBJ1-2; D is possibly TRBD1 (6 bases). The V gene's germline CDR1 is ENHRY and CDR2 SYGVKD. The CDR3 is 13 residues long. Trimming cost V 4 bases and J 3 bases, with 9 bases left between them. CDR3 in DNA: TGTGCCATCAGTGTACAGGGTGACTATGGCTACACCTTC. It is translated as CAISVQGDYGYTF.

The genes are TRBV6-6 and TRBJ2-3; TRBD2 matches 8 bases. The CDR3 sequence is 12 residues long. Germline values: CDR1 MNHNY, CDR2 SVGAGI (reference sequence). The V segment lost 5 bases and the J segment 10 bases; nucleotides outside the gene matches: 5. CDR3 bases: TGTGCCAGCAGTACAGCGGGAGCGGCGCAGTATTTT. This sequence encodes CASSTAGAAQYF.

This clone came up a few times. The CDR3 sequence is CASSLDRDGEAFF. The CDR3 nucleotides are TGTGCCAGCAGCTTAGACAGGGACGGCGAAGCTTTCTTT. The V and J genes are TRBV7-9 and TRBJ1-1; TRBD1 might be the D (6 bases). The CDR3 has 13 amino acids. The V gene lost 1 base and the J gene lost 8 bases, with 11 bases spanning the gap. Germline assignment: CDR1 SEHNR and CDR2 FQNEAQ (reference sequence).

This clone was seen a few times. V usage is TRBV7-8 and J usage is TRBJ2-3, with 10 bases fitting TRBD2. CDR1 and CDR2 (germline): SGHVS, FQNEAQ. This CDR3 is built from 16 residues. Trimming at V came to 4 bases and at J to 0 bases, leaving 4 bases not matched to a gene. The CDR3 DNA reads TGTGCCAGCAGCTCTCTAGCGGGAGAGAGCACAGATACGCAGTATTTT. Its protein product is CASSSLAGESTDTQYF. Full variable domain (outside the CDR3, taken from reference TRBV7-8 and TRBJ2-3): GAGVSQSPRYKVAKRGQDVALRCDPISGHVSLFWYQQALGQGPEFLTYFQNEAQLDKSGLPSDRFFAERPEGSVSTLKIQRTQQEDSAVYLCASSSLAGESTDTQYFGPGTRLTVL.

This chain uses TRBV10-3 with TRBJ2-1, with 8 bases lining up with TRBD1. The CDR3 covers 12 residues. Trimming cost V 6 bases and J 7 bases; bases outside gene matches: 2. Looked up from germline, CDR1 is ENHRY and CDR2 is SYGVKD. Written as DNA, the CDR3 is TGTGCCATCAGCCGGGACAGGAATGAGCAGTTCTTC. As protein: CAISRDRNEQFF.

The CDR3: CASSQQRNTGELFF. DNA of the CDR3: TGTGCCAGCAGCCAACAGAGGAACACCGGGGAGCTGTTTTTT. The chain has TRBV11-3 and TRBJ2-2; D gene uncertain. V lost 5 bases, J lost 1 base, and 8 bases lay in between. The germline V gene has CDR1 SGHNT and CDR2 YENEEA. The CDR3 extends over 14 amino acids.